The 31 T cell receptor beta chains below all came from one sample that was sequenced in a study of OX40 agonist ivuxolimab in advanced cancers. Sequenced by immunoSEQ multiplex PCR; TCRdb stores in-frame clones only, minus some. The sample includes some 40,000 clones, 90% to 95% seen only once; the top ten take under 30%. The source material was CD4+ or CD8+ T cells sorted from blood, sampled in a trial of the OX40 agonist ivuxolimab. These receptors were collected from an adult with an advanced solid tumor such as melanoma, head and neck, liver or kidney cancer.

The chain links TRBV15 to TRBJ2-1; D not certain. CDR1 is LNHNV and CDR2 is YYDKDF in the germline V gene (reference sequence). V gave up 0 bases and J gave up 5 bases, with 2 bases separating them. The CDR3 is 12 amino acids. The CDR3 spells CATSRDDNEQFF. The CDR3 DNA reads TGTGCCACCAGCAGAGACGACAATGAGCAGTTCTTC.

The CDR3 sequence is CATSRGRDRNSPLHF. Here the CDR3 DNA reads TGTGCCACCAGCAGAGGGAGGGACAGAAATTCACCCCTCCACTTT. The chain employs TRBV15 and TRBJ1-6, with 7 bases matching TRBD1. This CDR3 contains 15 residues. Germline-derived CDR1 and CDR2 are LNHNV and YYDKDF (reference sequence). J lost 7 bases, V lost 1 base, and 4 bases had no gene match.

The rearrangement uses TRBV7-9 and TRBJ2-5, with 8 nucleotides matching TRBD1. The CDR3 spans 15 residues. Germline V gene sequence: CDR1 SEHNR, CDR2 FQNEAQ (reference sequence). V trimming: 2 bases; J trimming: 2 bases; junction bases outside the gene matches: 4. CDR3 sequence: CASSLKGQGQETQYF. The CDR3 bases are TGTGCCAGCAGCTTAAAAGGACAGGGTCAAGAGACCCAGTACTTC.

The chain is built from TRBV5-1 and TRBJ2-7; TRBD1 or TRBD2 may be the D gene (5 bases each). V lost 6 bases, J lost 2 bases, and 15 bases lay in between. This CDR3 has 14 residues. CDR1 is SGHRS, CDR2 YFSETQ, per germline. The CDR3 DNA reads TGCGCCAGCAAAGGGGAGCCCGGGACCTACGAGCAGTACTTC. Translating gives CASKGEPGTYEQYF.

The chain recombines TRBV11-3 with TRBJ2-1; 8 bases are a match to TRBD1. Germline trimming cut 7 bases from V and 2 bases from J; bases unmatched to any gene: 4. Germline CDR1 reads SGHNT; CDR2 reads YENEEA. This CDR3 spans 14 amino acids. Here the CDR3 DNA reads TGTGCCAGCAAATCAGGGGGCGCCTACAATGAGCAGTTCTTC. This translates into CASKSGGAYNEQFF.

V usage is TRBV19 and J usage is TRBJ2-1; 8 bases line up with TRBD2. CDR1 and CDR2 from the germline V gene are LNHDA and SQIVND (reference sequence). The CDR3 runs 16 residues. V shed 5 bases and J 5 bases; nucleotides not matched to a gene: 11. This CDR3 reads CASSLQRETLDNEQFF. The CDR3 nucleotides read TGTGCCAGTAGTCTCCAGCGGGAGACCTTGGACAATGAGCAGTTCTTC.

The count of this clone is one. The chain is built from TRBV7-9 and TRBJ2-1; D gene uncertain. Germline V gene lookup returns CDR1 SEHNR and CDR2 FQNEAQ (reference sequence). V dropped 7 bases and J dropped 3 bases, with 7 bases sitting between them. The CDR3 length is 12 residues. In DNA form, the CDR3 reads TGTGCCAGCACCGTGGACTACAATGAGCAGTTCTTC. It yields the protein CASTVDYNEQFF. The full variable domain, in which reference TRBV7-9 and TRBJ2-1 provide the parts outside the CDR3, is DTGVSQNPRHKITKRGQNVTFRCDPISEHNRLYWYRQTLGQGPEFLTYFQNEAQLEKSRLLSDRFSAERPKGSFSTLEIQRTEQGDSAMYLCASTVDYNEQFFGPGTRLTVL.

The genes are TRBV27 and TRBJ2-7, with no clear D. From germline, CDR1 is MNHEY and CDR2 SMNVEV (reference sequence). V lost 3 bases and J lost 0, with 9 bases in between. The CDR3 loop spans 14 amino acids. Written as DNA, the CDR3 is TGTGCCAGCAGTTTGCTGAGGAGCTCCTACGAGCAGTACTTC. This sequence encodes CASSLLRSSYEQYF.

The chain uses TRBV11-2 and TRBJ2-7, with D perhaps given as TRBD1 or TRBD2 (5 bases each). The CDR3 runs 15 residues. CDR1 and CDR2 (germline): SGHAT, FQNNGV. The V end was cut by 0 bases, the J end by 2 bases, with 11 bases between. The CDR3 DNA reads TGTGCCAGCAGCTTAGATCCGGGACCTACCTACGAGCAGTACTTC. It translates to CASSLDPGPTYEQYF.

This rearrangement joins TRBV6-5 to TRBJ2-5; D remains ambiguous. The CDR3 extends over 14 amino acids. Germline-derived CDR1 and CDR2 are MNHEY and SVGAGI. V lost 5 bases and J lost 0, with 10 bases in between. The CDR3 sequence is CASSNPGYQETQYF. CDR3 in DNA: TGTGCCAGCAGTAACCCTGGGTACCAAGAGACCCAGTACTTC.

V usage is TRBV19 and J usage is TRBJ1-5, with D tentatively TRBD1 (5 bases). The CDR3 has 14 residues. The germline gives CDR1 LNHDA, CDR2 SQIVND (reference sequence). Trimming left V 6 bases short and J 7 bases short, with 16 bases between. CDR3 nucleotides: TGTGCCAGTAGGCAGGCGGGGTGGGGGCAGCCCCAGCATTTT. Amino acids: CASRQAGWGQPQHF.

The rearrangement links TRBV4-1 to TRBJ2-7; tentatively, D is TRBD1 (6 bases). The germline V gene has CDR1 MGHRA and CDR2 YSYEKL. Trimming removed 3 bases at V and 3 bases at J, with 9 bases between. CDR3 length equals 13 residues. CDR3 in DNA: TGCGCCAGCAGCCAGGACAGCAACTACGAGCAGTACTTC. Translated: CASSQDSNYEQYF.

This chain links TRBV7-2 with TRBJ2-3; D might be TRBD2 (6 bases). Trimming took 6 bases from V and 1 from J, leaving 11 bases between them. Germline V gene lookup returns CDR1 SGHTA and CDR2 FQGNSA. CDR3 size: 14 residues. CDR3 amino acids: CASSQWGGTDTQYF. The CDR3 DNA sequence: TGTGCCAGCAGTCAATGGGGGGGCACAGATACGCAGTATTTT.

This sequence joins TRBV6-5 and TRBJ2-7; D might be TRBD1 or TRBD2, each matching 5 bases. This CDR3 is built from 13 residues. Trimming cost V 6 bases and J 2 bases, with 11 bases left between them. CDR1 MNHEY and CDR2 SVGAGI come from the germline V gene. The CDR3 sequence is CASRGDLAYEQYF. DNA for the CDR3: TGTGCCAGCAGGGGGGACCTCGCCTACGAGCAGTACTTC.

The CDR3 loop reads CASSPGINQPQHF. CDR3 DNA: TGTGCCAGCAGTCCCGGGATCAATCAGCCCCAGCATTTT. The V gene is TRBV25-1, the J gene TRBJ1-5; D gene uncertain. The germline V gene encodes CDR1 MGHDK and CDR2 SYGVNS. CDR3 size: 13 residues. V lost 5 bases, J lost 3 bases, and 8 bases lay in between.

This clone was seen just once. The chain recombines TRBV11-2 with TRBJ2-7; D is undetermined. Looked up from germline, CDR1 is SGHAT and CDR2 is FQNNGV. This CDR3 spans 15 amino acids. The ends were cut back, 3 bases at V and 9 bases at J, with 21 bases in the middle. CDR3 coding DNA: TGTGCCAGCAGCTTCTCAGGCTATGAAGCGCCGGGGCAGTACTTC. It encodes CASSFSGYEAPGQYF.

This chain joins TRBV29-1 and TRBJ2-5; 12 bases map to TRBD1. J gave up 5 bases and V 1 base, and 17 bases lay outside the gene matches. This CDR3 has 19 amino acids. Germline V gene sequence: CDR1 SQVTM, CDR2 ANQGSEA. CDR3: CSVEVLTGPGQGARETQYF. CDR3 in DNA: TGCAGCGTTGAAGTCCTCACCGGACCGGGACAGGGGGCTCGTGAGACCCAGTACTTC.

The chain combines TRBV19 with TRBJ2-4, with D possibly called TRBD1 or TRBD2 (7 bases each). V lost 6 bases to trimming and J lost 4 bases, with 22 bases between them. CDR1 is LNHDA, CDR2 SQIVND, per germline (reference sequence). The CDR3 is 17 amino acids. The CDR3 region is CASSPQREGARKNIQYF. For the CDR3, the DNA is TGTGCCAGTAGCCCACAAAGGGAGGGGGCGCGGAAAAACATTCAGTACTTC.

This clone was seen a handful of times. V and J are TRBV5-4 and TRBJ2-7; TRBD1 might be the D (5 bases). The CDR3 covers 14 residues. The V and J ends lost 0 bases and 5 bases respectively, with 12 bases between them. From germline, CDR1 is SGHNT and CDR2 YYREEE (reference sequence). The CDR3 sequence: CASSLEGVMDEQYF. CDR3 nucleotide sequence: TGTGCCAGCAGCTTGGAAGGGGTGATGGACGAGCAGTACTTC.

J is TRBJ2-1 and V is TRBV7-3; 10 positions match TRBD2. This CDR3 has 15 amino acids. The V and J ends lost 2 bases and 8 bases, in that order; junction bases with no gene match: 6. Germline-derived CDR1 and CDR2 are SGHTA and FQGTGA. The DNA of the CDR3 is TGTGCCAGCAGCTTAGAGGCTAGCGGGAGCCATGAGCAGTTCTTC. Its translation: CASSLEASGSHEQFF.

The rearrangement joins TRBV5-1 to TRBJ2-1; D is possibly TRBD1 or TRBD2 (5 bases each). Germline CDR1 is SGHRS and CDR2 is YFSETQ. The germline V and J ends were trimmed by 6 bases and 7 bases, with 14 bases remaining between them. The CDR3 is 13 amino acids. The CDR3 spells CASTWGSLNEQFF. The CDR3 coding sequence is TGCGCCAGCACCTGGGGGTCCTTAAATGAGCAGTTCTTC. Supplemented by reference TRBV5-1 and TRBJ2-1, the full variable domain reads KAGVTQTPRYLIKTRGQQVTLSCSPISGHRSVSWYQQTPGQGLQFLFEYFSETQRNKGNFPGRFSGRQFSNSRSEMNVSTLELGDSALYLCASTWGSLNEQFFGPGTRLTVL.

CDR3 in amino acids: CASSSVGQVNTEAFF. The DNA for the CDR3 is TGTGCCAGCAGCTCAGTTGGACAGGTGAACACTGAAGCTTTCTTT. V and J are TRBV13 and TRBJ1-1, with TRBD1 matching over 7 bases. The CDR3 totals 15 residues. Looked up from germline, CDR1 is PRHDT and CDR2 is FYEKMQ (reference sequence). J gave up 0 bases and V 4 bases, and 5 bases lay outside the gene matches.

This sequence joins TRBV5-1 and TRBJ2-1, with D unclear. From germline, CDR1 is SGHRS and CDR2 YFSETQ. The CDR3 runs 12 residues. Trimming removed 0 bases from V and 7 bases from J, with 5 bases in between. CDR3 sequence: CASSLAGNEQFF. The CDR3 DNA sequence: TGCGCCAGCAGCTTGGCAGGTAATGAGCAGTTCTTC. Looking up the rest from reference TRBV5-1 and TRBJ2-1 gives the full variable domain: KAGVTQTPRYLIKTRGQQVTLSCSPISGHRSVSWYQQTPGQGLQFLFEYFSETQRNKGNFPGRFSGRQFSNSRSEMNVSTLELGDSALYLCASSLAGNEQFFGPGTRLTVL.

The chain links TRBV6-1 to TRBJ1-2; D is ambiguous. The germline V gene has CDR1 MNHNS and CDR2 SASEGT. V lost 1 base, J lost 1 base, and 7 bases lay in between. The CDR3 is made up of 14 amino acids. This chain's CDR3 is CASSEVAVNYGYTF. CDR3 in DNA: TGTGCCAGCAGTGAAGTGGCAGTTAACTATGGCTACACCTTC.

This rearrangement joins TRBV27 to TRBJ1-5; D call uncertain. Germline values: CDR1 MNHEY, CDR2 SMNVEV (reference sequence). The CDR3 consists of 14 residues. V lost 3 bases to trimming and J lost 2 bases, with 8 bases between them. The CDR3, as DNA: TGTGCCAGCAGTTTTGCTAGGGGCAATCAGCCCCAGCATTTT. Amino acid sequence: CASSFARGNQPQHF.

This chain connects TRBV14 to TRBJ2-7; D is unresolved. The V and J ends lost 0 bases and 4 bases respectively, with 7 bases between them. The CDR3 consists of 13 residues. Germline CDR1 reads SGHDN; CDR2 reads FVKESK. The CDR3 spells CASSQDHWYEQYF. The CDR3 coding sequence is TGTGCCAGCAGCCAAGATCATTGGTACGAGCAGTACTTC.

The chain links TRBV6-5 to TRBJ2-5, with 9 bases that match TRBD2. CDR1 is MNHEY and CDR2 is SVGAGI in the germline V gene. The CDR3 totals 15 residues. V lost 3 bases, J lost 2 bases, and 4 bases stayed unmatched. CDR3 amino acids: CASSYKLAGQETQYF. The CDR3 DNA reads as TGTGCCAGCAGTTATAAGCTAGCGGGACAAGAGACCCAGTACTTC.

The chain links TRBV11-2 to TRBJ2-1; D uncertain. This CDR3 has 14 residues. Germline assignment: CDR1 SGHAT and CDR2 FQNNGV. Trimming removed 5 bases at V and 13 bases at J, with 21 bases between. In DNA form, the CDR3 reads TGTGCCAGCAGCAACTCGGGCCCCTCAATAGGTCAGTTCTTC. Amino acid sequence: CASSNSGPSIGQFF.

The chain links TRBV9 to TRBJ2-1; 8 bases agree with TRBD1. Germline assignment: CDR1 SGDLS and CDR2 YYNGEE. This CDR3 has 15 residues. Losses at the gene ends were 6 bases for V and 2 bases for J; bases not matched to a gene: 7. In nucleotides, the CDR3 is TGTGCCAGCACCCAAGGGACAGGCGCCTACAATGAGCAGTTCTTC. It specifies CASTQGTGAYNEQFF.

CDR3 region: CASSVDGSSTDTQYF. The CDR3 region has the DNA TGTGCCAGCAGCGTAGACGGCAGCAGCACAGATACGCAGTATTTT. The V call is TRBV9, the J call TRBJ2-3; D unresolved. In germline, CDR1 is SGDLS, CDR2 YYNGEE. V lost 0 bases and J 0 bases, leaving 8 bases between the germline ends. This CDR3 spans 15 amino acids.

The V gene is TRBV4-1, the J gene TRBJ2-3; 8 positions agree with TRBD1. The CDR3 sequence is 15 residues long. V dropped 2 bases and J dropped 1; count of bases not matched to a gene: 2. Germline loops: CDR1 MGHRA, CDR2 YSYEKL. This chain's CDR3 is CASSQKTGGTDTQYF. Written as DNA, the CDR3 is TGCGCCAGCAGCCAAAAGACAGGGGGCACAGATACGCAGTATTTT.